These T cell receptor beta chains were read from a single sample in a study of spatial heterogeneity in lung cancer. TCRdb re-analysed the 5' RACE reads in MiXCR, keeping a single row per CDR3 protein. The repertoire consists of around 66,000 distinct CDR3 sequences, with roughly 6.4% occurring once and the leading ten covering about 14%. Sample: PBMCs, taken at surgery. The source of these receptors is a female donor with early-stage non-small cell lung cancer. CDR3s include the opening cysteine and the closing phenylalanine or tryptophan. D genes are given only for firm matches. Size tells how often a clone was seen (once, few, many) or the class of an expanded clone, and some rows leave it out.

TRBD1	TRBV30	TRBJ2-3	many	CAWAGTGGTDTQYF	TGTGCCTGGGCTGGGACAGGCGGCACAGATACGCAGTATTTT
.	TRBV19	TRBJ2-3	few	CASSLQGRRADTQYF	TGTGCCAGTAGTCTTCAGGGGCGCCGGGCAGATACGCAGTATTTT
.	TRBV6-5	TRBJ1-1	many	CASSYSKQGTTEAFF	TGTGCCAGCAGTTACTCGAAACAGGGAACGACTGAAGCTTTCTTT
TRBD1	TRBV5-1	TRBJ1-6	many	CASSTGQGISPLHF	TGCGCCAGCAGCACGGGACAGGGGATTTCACCCCTCCACTTT
.	TRBV3-1	TRBJ1-6	many	CASSDRTDNSPLHF	TGTGCCAGCAGCGACCGGACAGATAATTCACCCCTCCACTTT
.	TRBV7-2	TRBJ1-2	many	CASSLGGGANYGYTF	TGTGCCAGCAGCTTAGGAGGAGGAGCTAACTATGGCTACACCTTC
.	TRBV6-1	TRBJ2-1	.	CASSEPYRVADSYNEQFF	TGTGCCAGCAGTGAACCCTATCGAGTTGCGGATTCCTACAATGAGCAGTTCTTC
.	TRBV7-2	TRBJ2-3	.	CASSPVLTDTQYF	TGTGCCAGCAGCCCCGTACTCACAGATACGCAGTATTTT
.	TRBV11-3	TRBJ1-4	.	CASRNGATNEKLFF	TGTGCCAGCCGCAACGGGGCGACTAATGAAAAACTGTTTTTT
TRBD2	TRBV2	TRBJ2-5	many	CASSKLAGTSGSGETQYF	TGTGCCAGCAGTAAACTCGCCGGGACTAGCGGGTCGGGTGAGACCCAGTACTTC
.	TRBV29-1	TRBJ2-5	many	CSVGEETQYF	TGCAGCGTGGGGGAAGAGACCCAGTACTTC
.	TRBV10-3	TRBJ2-3	.	CAISEADDTQYF	TGTGCCATCAGTGAGGCGGACGATACGCAGTATTTT
.	TRBV12-3/TRBV12-4	TRBJ2-2	few	CASTLNVGPGELFF	TGTGCCAGCACCCTAAATGTGGGCCCCGGGGAGCTGTTTTTT
.	TRBV20-1	TRBJ1-5	.	CSARYNQPQHF	TGCAGTGCTAGATATAATCAGCCCCAGCATTTT
.	TRBV3-1	TRBJ2-3	many	CASSQAEDTQYF	TGTGCCAGCAGCCAGGCCGAAGATACGCAGTATTTT